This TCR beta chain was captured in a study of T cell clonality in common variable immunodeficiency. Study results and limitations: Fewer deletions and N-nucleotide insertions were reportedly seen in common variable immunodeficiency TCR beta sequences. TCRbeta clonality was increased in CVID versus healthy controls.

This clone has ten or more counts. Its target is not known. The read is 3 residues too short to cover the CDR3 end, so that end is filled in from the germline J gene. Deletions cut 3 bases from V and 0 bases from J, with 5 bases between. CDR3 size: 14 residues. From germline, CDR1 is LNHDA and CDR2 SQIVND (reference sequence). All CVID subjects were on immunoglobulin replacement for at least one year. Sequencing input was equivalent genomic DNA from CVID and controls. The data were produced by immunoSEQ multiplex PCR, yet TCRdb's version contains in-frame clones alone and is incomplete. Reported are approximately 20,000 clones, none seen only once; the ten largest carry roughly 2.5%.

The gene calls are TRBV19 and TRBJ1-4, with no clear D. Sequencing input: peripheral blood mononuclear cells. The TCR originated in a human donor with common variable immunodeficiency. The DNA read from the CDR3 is TGTGCCAGTAGTATCTCGGCAACTAATGAAAAA. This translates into CASSISATNEK. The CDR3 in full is CASSISATNEKLFF.